This T cell receptor (beta chain) was identified during a study of T-cell memory formation after mild COVID-19. V lost 0 bases, J lost 5 bases, and 4 bases stayed unmatched. Germline V gene data show CDR1 as KGHSH and CDR2 as LQKENI. CDR3 length: 15 residues. It was 5'RACE with constant-segment primers that produced the TCR alpha and TCR beta cDNA libraries, which carried sample barcodes and UMIs. TCRdb redid the calling of the 5' RACE reads with MiXCR, one entry per CDR3 protein. The table records roughly 110,000 distinct CDR3 sequences, about a sixth of them present only once. This clonotype was recorded at least ten times.

This TCR was sampled from an adult woman who had mild COVID-19 (a few samples of this study predate the infection). Cell type and time point are not known. Material for sequencing was PBMCs or a T cell subset sorted from them (not recorded which). The rearrangement joins TRBV18 to TRBJ2-1; 7 bases match TRBD2. CDR3 bases: TGTGCCAGCTCACCACCGGGGGGGAAGAACAATGAGCAGTTCTTC. Translated, it gives CASSPPGGKNNEQFF.